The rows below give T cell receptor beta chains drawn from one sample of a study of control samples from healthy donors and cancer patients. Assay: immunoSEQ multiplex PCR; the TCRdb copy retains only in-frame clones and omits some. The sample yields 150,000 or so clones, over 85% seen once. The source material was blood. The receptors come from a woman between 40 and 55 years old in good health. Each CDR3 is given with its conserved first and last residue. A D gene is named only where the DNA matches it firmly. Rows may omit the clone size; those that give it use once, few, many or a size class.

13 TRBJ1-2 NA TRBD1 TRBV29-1 TGCAGCGTTGAAAGGGACAGGGCCTCTGGCTACACCTTC CSVERDRASGYTF
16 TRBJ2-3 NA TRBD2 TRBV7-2 TGTGCCAGCAGCGCTATTTGGACTAGAGGCACAGATACGCAGTATTTT CASSAIWTRGTDTQYF
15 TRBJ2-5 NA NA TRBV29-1 TGCAGCGTTGATGGTAGCCCATCTTACCAAGAGACCCAGTACTTC CSVDGSPSYQETQYF
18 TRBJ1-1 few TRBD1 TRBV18 TGTGCCAGCTCACCAAATACCGGGACAGGGGGATGGAACACTGAAGCTTTCTTT CASSPNTGTGGWNTEAFF
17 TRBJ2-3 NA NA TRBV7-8 TGTGCCAGCAGCGCCCTAGGCGCCTACCTAAGCACAGATACGCAGTATTTT CASSALGAYLSTDTQYF
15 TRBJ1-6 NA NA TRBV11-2 TGTGCCAGCAGCCAACTTCAGCCTGCTAATTCACCCCTCCACTTT CASSQLQPANSPLHF
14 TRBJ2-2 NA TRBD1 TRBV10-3 TGTGCCATCAGTGAGAGGGACAGCACCGGGGAGCTGTTTTTT CAISERDSTGELFF
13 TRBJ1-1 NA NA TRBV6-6 TGTGCCAGCAGTTTAGCCGCGAACACTGAAGCTTTCTTT CASSLAANTEAFF
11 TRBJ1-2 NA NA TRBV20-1 TGCAGTGCCAAGGGTCTCTATGGCTACACCTTC CSAKGLYGYTF
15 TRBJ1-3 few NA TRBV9 TGTGCCAGCAGCGCTCTTATAGGGACTGGAAACACCATATATTTT CASSALIGTGNTIYF
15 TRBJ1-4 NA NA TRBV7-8 TGTGCCAGCAGTTCGAACAGGGTCCCTAATGAAAAACTGTTTTTT CASSSNRVPNEKLFF
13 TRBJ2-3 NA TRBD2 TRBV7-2 TGTGCCAGCAGCTTTACTAGCGGGGATACGCAGTATTTT CASSFTSGDTQYF
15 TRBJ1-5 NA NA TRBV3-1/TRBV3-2 TGTGCCAGCAGCCAAGATACTCAGGGAGGCCAGCCCCAGCATTTT CASSQDTQGGQPQHF
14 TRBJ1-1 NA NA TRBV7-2 TGTGCCAGCAGCTTAGGGGGCGGAGTCACTGAAGCTTTCTTT CASSLGGGVTEAFF
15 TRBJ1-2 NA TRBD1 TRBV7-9 TGTGCCAGCAGCTCATGGGACAGCCATTTCTATGGCTACACCTTC CASSSWDSHFYGYTF
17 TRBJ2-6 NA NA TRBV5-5 TGTGCCAGCAGCTTGGTGCCAGTTAGCTCTGGGGCCAACGTCCTGACTTTC CASSLVPVSSGANVLTF
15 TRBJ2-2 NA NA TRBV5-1 TGCGCCAGCAGCTTAGAACAGGCTAACACCGGGGAGCTGTTTTTT CASSLEQANTGELFF
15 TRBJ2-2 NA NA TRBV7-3 TGTGCCAGCAGCTTAGAAGTGGGGAACAGCGGGGAGCTGTTTTTT CASSLEVGNSGELFF
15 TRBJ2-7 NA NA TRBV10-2 TGCGCCAGCAGTGAGCACGGTAGATTCCCCTACGAGCAGTACTTC CASSEHGRFPYEQYF
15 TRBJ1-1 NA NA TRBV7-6 TGTGCCAGCAGCTTAGCGGGGGGGGGACACACTGAAGCTTTCTTT CASSLAGGGHTEAFF
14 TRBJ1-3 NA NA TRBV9 TGTGCCAGCAGCGTACAGCACTCTGGAAACACCATATATTTT CASSVQHSGNTIYF
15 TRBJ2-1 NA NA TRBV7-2 TGTGCCAGCAGCTTAGACACGCGCTCCTACAATGAGCAGTTCTTC CASSLDTRSYNEQFF
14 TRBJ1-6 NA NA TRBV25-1 TGTGCCAGCAGTGACCACTGGGGGGATTCACCCCTCCACTTT CASSDHWGDSPLHF
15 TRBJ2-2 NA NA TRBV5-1 TGCGCCAGCAGCGAGACAGGTTCGAACACCGGGGAGCTGTTTTTT CASSETGSNTGELFF
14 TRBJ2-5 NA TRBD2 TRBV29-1 TGCAGCGTTAGTAGCGGGGGGAGCCAAGAGACCCAGTACTTC CSVSSGGSQETQYF
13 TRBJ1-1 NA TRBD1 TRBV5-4 TGTGCCAGCAGCCGGGACAGGGTAACTGAAGCTTTCTTT CASSRDRVTEAFF
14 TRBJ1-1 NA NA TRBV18 TGTGCCAGCTCACCGGACAGTTCGAACACTGAAGCTTTCTTT CASSPDSSNTEAFF
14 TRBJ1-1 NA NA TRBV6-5 TGTGCCAGCAGATTAATTGGGAGGAACACTGAAGCTTTCTTT CASRLIGRNTEAFF
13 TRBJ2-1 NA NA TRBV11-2 TGTGCCAGCAGCTTAGATATGGGGGATGAGCAGTTCTTC CASSLDMGDEQFF
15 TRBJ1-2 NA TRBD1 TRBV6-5 TGTGCCAGCAACCCCCCTATAAACAGGGGCGAAGGCTACACCTTC CASNPPINRGEGYTF
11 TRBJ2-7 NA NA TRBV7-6 TGTGCCAGCAGCTTGGGGGCGGAGCAGTACTTC CASSLGAEQYF
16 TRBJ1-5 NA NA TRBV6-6 TGTGCCAGCACCCACGGGTACCAGAATAGCAATCAGCCCCAGCATTTT CASTHGYQNSNQPQHF
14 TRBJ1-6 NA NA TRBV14 TGTGCCAGCAGCCAAGAGGCAGGGATTTCACCCCTCCACTTT CASSQEAGISPLHF
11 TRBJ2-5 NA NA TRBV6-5 TGTGCCAGCAGTCTGGGGGGGACCCAGTACTTC CASSLGGTQYF
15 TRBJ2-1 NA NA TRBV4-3 TGCGCCAGCAGCCAAATTAGGGATTTCTACAATGAGCAGTTCTTC CASSQIRDFYNEQFF
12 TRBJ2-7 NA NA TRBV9 TGTGCCAGCAGCGGGGCCACCTACGAGCAGTACTTC CASSGATYEQYF
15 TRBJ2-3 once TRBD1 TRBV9 TGTGCCAGCAGCACCGGGACAGGGCGACCAGATACGCAGTATTTT CASSTGTGRPDTQYF
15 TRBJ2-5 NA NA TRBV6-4 TGTGCCAGCAGTGCTTCTGGCAGTTACCAAGAGACCCAGTACTTC CASSASGSYQETQYF
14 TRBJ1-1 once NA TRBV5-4 TGTGCCAGCAGCTTGTTGGGGGCGAACACTGAAGCTTTCTTT CASSLLGANTEAFF
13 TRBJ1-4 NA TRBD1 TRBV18 TGTGCCAGCTCACGGCAGGGGGCGGAAAAACTGTTTTTT CASSRQGAEKLFF
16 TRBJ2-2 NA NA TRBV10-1 TGCGCCAGCAGTGACCCCCTTAGAGCGAACACCGGGGAGCTGTTTTTT CASSDPLRANTGELFF
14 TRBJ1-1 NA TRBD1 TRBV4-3 TGCGCCAGCAGCCAAAGCGACAGGGGCACTGAAGCTTTCTTT CASSQSDRGTEAFF
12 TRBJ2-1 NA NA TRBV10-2 TGCGCCAGCGGGGACCCTAGGAATGAGCAGTTCTTC CASGDPRNEQFF
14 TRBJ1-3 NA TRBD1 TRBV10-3 TGTGCCATCATCAAGGACAGGGTTGGAAACACCATATATTTT CAIIKDRVGNTIYF
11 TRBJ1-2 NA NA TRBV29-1 TGCAGCGTTGCTGTGAACTATGGCTACACCTTC CSVAVNYGYTF
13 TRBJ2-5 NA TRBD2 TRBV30 TGTGCCTGGAGTGGGGTAGCGGGAGAGACCCAGTACTTC CAWSGVAGETQYF
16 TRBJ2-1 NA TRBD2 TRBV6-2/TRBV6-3 TGTGCCAGCAGCAAGAACGGGGAGGGACCCTACAATGAGCAGTTCTTC CASSKNGEGPYNEQFF
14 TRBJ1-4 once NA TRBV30 TGTGCCTGGAGTATGATGTCCACTAATGAAAAACTGTTTTTT CAWSMMSTNEKLFF
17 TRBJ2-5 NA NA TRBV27 TGTGCCAGCAGTTACCCCCGGTCTGGGTTAGGCCCAAGAGACCTGTACTTC CASSYPRSGLGPRDLYF
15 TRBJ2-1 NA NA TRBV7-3 TGTGCCAGCAGCACGACAGCCCATGATTACAATGAGCAGTTCTTC CASSTTAHDYNEQFF
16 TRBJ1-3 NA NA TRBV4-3 TGCGCCAGCAGCCCAAGGAACCTACCCTCTGGAAACACCATATATTTT CASSPRNLPSGNTIYF
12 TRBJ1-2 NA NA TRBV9 TGTGCCAGCAGCACCCCTAACTATGGCTACACCTTC CASSTPNYGYTF
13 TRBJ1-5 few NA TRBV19 TGTGCCAGTAGTATGGACAGAAATCAGCCCCAGCATTTT CASSMDRNQPQHF
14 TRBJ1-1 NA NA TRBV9 TGTGCCAGCAGCCCTCGTGCAGTGAACACTGAAGCTTTCTTT CASSPRAVNTEAFF
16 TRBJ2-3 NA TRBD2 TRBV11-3 TGTGCCAGCAGCCTAAGACTAGCGGGGGGATCAGATACGCAGTATTTT CASSLRLAGGSDTQYF
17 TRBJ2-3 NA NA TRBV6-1 TGTGCCAGCAGTGAAGCGGAGGGAATGGGGCCCCTTAATACGCAGTATTTT CASSEAEGMGPLNTQYF
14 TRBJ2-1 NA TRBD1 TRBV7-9 TGTGCCAGCAGCTTATCGGACAGGGGGAATGAGCAGTTCTTC CASSLSDRGNEQFF
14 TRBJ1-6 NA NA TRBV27 TGTGCCAGCAGAGTCGGCAGGGAAAATTCACCCCTCCACTTT CASRVGRENSPLHF